This T cell receptor beta chain was captured by sequencing in a study of T-cell reconstitution after alpha-beta-depleted transplantation in children. General observations from the study: Day-60 TCRbeta diversity that was high in some patients was derived from surviving recipient T cells and thymic progenitors.

This clonotype was observed many times. The target antigen is unknown. A TCRbeta library incorporating unique molecular identifiers was prepared. Each CDR3 protein gets one entry after TCRdb re-called the PCR reads with MiXCR. The top ten clones hold roughly 0.84% of a sample with 700,000 or so distinct CDR3 sequences, roughly 13% of them seen once. Sequencing was performed on PBMCs, taken before TCRalphabeta/CD19-depleted stem cell transplant. The receptor's source is a girl aged 2 to 9 with congenital amegakaryocytic thrombocytopenia, due to receive a stem cell transplant.

The CDR3 DNA sequence: TGTGCCAGCAGTGGACAGGGCTACGAGCAGTACTTC. This gives the protein CASSGQGYEQYF. V and J are TRBV25-1 and TRBJ2-7; 7 bases fit TRBD1. Germline CDR1 reads MGHDK; CDR2 reads SYGVNS. The CDR3 is 12 amino acids. The trim removed 4 bases at V and 3 bases at J, leaving 0 bases unmatched.